Listed below are T cell receptor beta chains from one sample, sequenced in a study of cytomegalovirus exposure and HLA in healthy donors. The protocol was immunoSEQ multiplex PCR, while the TCRdb copy is restricted to in-frame clones and leaves out a portion. Of 150,000 to 200,000 clones listed, around 81% are singletons. Sequencing was carried out using PBMCs. The origin of the receptors is a man younger than 35 in good health and CMV-seronegative. CDR3s include the opening cysteine and the closing phenylalanine or tryptophan. Fields, in order: D gene, J gene, clone size, V gene, CDR3 DNA, CDR3 protein. D genes are given only for firm matches. Clone size is shown for a subset of rows, as once, few, many or a class of expanded clone.

>TRBD1|TRBJ2-7|few|TRBV6-5
TGTGCCAGCAGCCGGGGACAGGGAAGCTACGAGCAGTACTTC
CASSRGQGSYEQYF
>.|TRBJ1-3|.|TRBV25-1
TGTGCCAGCAGTGAATATGAGATACCTGGAAACACCATATATTTT
CASSEYEIPGNTIYF
>.|TRBJ2-7|.|TRBV4-3
TGCGCCAGCAGCTGCCACCGGAGCCCATACGGCTCCGAGCAGTACTTC
CASSCHRSPYGSEQYF
>.|TRBJ2-1|.|TRBV11-2
TGTGCCAGCAGGTTCCAGGGCAAGCAGTTCTTC
CASRFQGKQFF
>.|TRBJ1-1|.|TRBV5-4
TGTGCCAGCAGCTTGGACGGTAAGCTGAACACTGAAGCTTTCTTT
CASSLDGKLNTEAFF
>.|TRBJ2-2|few|TRBV4-2
TGTGCCAGCAGCCAAGACGCAGGCGGGAAGACAACTCTGAACACCGGGGAGCTGTTTTTT
CASSQDAGGKTTLNTGELFF
>.|TRBJ2-7|.|TRBV5-1
TGCGCCAGCAGCCCCCTTCCCCCCAGGGGACGAAGTTACGAGCAGTACTTC
CASSPLPPRGRSYEQYF
>.|TRBJ1-5|few|TRBV6-1
TGTGCCAGCAGTGAAATTAAAGAGGCTCAGCCCCAGCATTTT
CASSEIKEAQPQHF
>TRBD1|TRBJ2-7|.|TRBV5-4
TGTGCCAGCAGCTTGCGGGACAGGGGTTACGAGCAGTACTTC
CASSLRDRGYEQYF
>.|TRBJ2-7|.|TRBV11-2
TGTGCCAGCAGCTTAGGGGCCTCCGACTACGAGCAGTACTTC
CASSLGASDYEQYF
>TRBD2|TRBJ2-1|.|TRBV10-3
TGTGCCATCAGGGGATGGGACCGCAAGCGGGAGTCCTACAATGAGCAGTTCTTC
CAIRGWDRKRESYNEQFF
>TRBD2|TRBJ2-7|.|TRBV7-2
TGTGCCAGCAGCTTCCGGAGCGGGGGGACCTACGAGCAGTACTTC
CASSFRSGGTYEQYF
>.|TRBJ2-7|.|TRBV7-6
TGTGCCAGCAGCCGAGGATGGACAGAAAATTACGAGCAGTACTTC
CASSRGWTENYEQYF
>.|TRBJ1-2|once|TRBV2
TGTGCCAGCAGTCTCCTTGGGGCAGGGTCCCTCCATGGCTACACCTTC
CASSLLGAGSLHGYTF
>.|TRBJ1-1|.|TRBV10-3
TGTGCCATCAGTGACAGTTTGAACACTGAAGCTTTCTTT
CAISDSLNTEAFF
>TRBD1|TRBJ2-7|.|TRBV10-3
TGTGCCACCTTACAAACAAACCAGGGGGACGAGCAGTACTTC
CATLQTNQGDEQYF
>.|TRBJ2-2|.|TRBV10-1
TGCGCCAGCAGTGAAGAGGATACCGGGGAGCTGTTTTTT
CASSEEDTGELFF
>.|TRBJ2-2|.|TRBV5-4
TGTGCCAGCAGGTTATGGTCGGGGGGCAACACCGGGGAGCTGTTTTTT
CASRLWSGGNTGELFF